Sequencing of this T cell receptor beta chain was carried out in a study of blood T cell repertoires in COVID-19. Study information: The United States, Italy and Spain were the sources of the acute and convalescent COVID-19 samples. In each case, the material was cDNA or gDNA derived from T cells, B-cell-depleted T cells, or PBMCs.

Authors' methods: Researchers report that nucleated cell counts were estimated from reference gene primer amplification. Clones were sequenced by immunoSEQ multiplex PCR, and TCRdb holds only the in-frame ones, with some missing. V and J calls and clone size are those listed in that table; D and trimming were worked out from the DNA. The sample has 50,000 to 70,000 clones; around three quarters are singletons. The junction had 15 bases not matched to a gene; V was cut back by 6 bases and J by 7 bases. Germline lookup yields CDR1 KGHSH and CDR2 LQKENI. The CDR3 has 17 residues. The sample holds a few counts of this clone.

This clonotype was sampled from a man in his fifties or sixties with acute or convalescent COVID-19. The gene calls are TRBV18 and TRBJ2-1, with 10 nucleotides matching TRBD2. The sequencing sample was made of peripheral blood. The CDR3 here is CASSPGIAGGPQNEQFF. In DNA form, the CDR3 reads TGTGCCAGCTCGCCTGGTATAGCGGGGGGTCCTCAGAATGAGCAGTTCTTC. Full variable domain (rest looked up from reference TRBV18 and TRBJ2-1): NAGVMQNPRHLVRRRGQEARLRCSPMKGHSHVYWYRQLPEEGLKFMVYLQKENIIDESGMPKERFSAEFPKEGPSILRIQQVVRGDSAAYFCASSPGIAGGPQNEQFFGPGTRLTVL.